Given below is one TCR beta chain in context. Its antigen is as yet unknown. The data are from a study of CD8 T cells in ankylosing spondylitis. Study observations and caveats: Earlier literature documents some of the motif variants in reactive arthritis synovial fluid and blood. From matched ankylosing spondylitis synovial fluid, disease-linked clones were reportedly recovered at significantly enriched levels. Typical of ankylosing spondylitis blood, it appeared, was a TCR beta motif of seven to nine highly homologous variants.

The TCR beta libraries were generated through quantitative 5'-RACE incorporating molecular barcodes. TCRdb ran MiXCR on the 5' RACE reads and lists one entry per CDR3 protein. The table includes some 250,000 distinct CDR3 sequences, around a tenth detected once. The V gene end was trimmed by 4 bases and the J gene end by 5 bases; junction bases not matched to a gene: 6. The CDR3 runs 15 residues. Germline V gives CDR1 MDHEN, CDR2 SYDVKM. Sequenced: blood, either unsorted or a sorted T cell fraction (not recorded which). This sequence was found in a male donor with ankylosing spondylitis or in good health (not recorded which). The rearrangement joins TRBV28 to TRBJ2-7; 12 bases align to TRBD1. CDR3 in amino acids: CASSSSGTGGHEQYF. The CDR3 nucleotides are TGTGCCAGCAGTTCCTCCGGGACAGGGGGCCACGAGCAGTACTTC.